The 8 T cell receptor beta chains below were found in one sample sequenced in a study of blood T cell repertoires in COVID-19. Sequenced by immunoSEQ multiplex PCR; TCRdb stores in-frame clones only, minus some. The table lists approximately 170,000 clones, about 80% of them singletons, with over 2% in the top ten. The sequenced sample was peripheral blood. The receptors come from a woman over 75 with acute or convalescent COVID-19.

The CDR3 reads CASSLGTGVREQYF. CDR3 nucleotides: TGTGCCAGCAGCCTGGGGACAGGCGTCCGGGAGCAGTACTTC. The V gene is TRBV7-2, the J gene TRBJ2-7; 8 bases are shared with TRBD1. This CDR3 region has 14 residues. CDR1 and CDR2 from the germline V gene are SGHTA and FQGNSA. With 5 bases clipped from V and 7 bases from J, the junction kept 10 bases outside the gene matches.

This chain joins TRBV5-1 and TRBJ1-6; 10 positions agree with TRBD1. The ends lost 4 bases at V and 7 bases at J; junction bases unmatched: 5. The germline CDR1 and CDR2 sequences are SGHRS and YFSETQ. There are 15 residues in the CDR3. CDR3 DNA sequence: TGCGCCAGCAGCCAGTCGACAGGGGGCAATTCACCCCTCCACTTT. Translation: CASSQSTGGNSPLHF.

This chain joins TRBV7-9 and TRBJ2-1; unclear D gene. The CDR3 consists of 14 residues. Germline V CDR1 and CDR2: SEHNR, FQNEAQ (reference sequence). V shed 5 bases and J shed 10 bases, with 18 bases lying between them. The CDR3 sequence: CASSPRMWAEEQFF. The CDR3 DNA sequence: TGTGCCAGCAGCCCAAGAATGTGGGCAGAGGAGCAGTTCTTC.

The chain joins TRBV2 to TRBJ1-3; 9 bases line up with TRBD1. This CDR3 contains 16 residues. Germline V CDR1 and CDR2: SNHLY, FYNNEI. Losses at the gene ends were 6 bases for V and 7 bases for J; bases not matched to a gene: 13. Written as DNA, the CDR3 is TGTGCCAGCAGATTGACAGGGGGTACGAGCTCTAACACCATATATTTT. Translating it yields CASRLTGGTSSNTIYF.

The CDR3 loop is CASSSGQPMNTEAFF. DNA for the CDR3: TGCGCCAGCAGCTCGGGACAGCCCATGAACACTGAAGCTTTCTTT. This chain joins TRBV5-1 and TRBJ1-1, with 7 bases lining up with TRBD1. V gave up 3 bases and J gave up 0 bases; unmatched junction bases: 5. Germline values: CDR1 SGHRS, CDR2 YFSETQ. This CDR3 region has 15 residues.

This clone was detected only once. V usage is TRBV27 and J usage is TRBJ1-5, with 9 bases fitting TRBD1. V shed 5 bases and J 2 bases; nucleotides not matched to a gene: 4. The germline V gene has CDR1 MNHEY and CDR2 SMNVEV (reference sequence). This CDR3 is 15 amino acids long. CDR3 nucleotides: TGTGCCAGCAGTAGAACAGGGGGCCGCAATCAGCCCCAGCATTTT. Residues: CASSRTGGRNQPQHF.

V and J are TRBV5-1 and TRBJ2-5, with 10 bases aligning to TRBD2. The V and J ends lost 0 bases and 5 bases, in that order; junction bases with no gene match: 10. The CDR3 is 17 amino acids. Per the germline V gene, CDR1 is SGHRS and CDR2 is YFSETQ. Here the CDR3 DNA reads TGCGCCAGCAGCTTGGGAAGCGGGGGGGCCAAGAGGGAGACCCAGTACTTC. As protein: CASSLGSGGAKRETQYF.

The V gene is TRBV19, the J gene TRBJ2-2; the D is unclear. Germline V lookup: CDR1 LNHDA, CDR2 SQIVND (reference sequence). The CDR3 covers 14 residues. The germline V and J ends were trimmed by 6 bases and 0 bases, with 8 bases remaining between them. CDR3 sequence reads: CASRKSTNTGELFF. For the CDR3, the DNA is TGTGCCAGTAGGAAGTCTACGAACACCGGGGAGCTGTTTTTT. Filled out from reference TRBV19 and TRBJ2-2, the complete variable domain reads DGGITQSPKYLFRKEGQNVTLSCEQNLNHDAMYWYRQDPGQGLRLIYYSQIVNDFQKGDIAEGYSVSREKKESFPLTVTSAQKNPTAFYLCASRKSTNTGELFFGEGSRLTVL.